This TCR beta chain was identified in a study of blood T cell repertoires in COVID-19. Across the study: T cells, B-cell-depleted T cells, or PBMCs provided the cDNA or gDNA that served as material.

Measured with immunoSEQ multiplex PCR; TCRdb has only the in-frame clones, and not every one. The sample shows about 150,000 clones, approximately 90% of them seen only once. The CDR3 is 15 residues long. V gave up 0 bases and J gave up 0 bases, with 9 bases separating them. The sequencing sample was made of peripheral blood. The rearrangement links TRBV23-1 to TRBJ2-7; D remains unclear. TRBV23-1 is treated as an ORF (open reading frame) with a function not yet certain. The sequence came from a woman between 40 and 50 years old with acute or convalescent COVID-19. The CDR3 DNA reads as TGCGCCAGCAGTCAATCTAACAGTCGCTCCTACGAGCAGTACTTC. Its protein product is CASSQSNSRSYEQYF.